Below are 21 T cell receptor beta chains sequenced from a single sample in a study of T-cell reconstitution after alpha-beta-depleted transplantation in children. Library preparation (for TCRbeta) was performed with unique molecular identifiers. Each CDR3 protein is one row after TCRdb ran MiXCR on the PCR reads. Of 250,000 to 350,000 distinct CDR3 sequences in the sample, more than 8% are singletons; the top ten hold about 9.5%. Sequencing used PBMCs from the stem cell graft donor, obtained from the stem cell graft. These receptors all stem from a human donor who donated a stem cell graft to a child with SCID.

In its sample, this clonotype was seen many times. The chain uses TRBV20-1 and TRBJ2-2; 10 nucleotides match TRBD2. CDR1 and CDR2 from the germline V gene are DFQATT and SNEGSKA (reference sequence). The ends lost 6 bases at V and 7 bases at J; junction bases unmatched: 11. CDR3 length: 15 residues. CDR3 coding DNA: TGCAGTGCCCCGCAAGCGGGGGGGTTCGGCGGGGAGCTGTTTTTT. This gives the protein CSAPQAGGFGGELFF.

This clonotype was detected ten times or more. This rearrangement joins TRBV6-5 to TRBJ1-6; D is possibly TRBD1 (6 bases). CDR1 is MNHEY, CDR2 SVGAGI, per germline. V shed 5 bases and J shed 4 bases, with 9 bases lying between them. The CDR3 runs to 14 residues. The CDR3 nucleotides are TGTGCCAGCAGTAGGACAGCGTATAATTCACCCCTCCACTTT. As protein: CASSRTAYNSPLHF.

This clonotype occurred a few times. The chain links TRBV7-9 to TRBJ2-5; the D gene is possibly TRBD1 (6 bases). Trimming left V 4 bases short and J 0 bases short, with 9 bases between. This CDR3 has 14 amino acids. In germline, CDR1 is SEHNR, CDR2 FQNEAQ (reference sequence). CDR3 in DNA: TGTGCCAGCAGCTCCGGACAGTACCAAGAGACCCAGTACTTC. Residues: CASSSGQYQETQYF.

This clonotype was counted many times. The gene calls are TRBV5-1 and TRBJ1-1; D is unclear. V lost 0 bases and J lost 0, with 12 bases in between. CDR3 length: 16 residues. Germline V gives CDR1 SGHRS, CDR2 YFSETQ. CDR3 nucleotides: TGCGCCAGCAGCTTGGTCCGGCGGGAGTTGAACACTGAAGCTTTCTTT. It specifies CASSLVRRELNTEAFF.

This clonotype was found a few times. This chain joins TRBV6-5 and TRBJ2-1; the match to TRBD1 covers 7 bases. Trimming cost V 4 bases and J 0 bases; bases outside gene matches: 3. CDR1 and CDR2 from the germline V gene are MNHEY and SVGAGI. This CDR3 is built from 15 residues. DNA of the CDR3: TGTGCCAGCAGTTCCTGGGACAGCTCCTACAATGAGCAGTTCTTC. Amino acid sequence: CASSSWDSSYNEQFF.

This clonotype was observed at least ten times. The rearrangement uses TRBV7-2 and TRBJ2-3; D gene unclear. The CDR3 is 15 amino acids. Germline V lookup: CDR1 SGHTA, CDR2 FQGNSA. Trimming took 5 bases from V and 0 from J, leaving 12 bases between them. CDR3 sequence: CASSPTTQSTDTQYF. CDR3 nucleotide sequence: TGTGCCAGCAGCCCGACAACTCAGAGCACAGATACGCAGTATTTT.

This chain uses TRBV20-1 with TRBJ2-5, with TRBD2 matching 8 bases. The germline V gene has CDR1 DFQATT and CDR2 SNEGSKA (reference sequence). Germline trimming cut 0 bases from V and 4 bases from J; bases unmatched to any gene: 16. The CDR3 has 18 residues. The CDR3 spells CSARDGGPGTSGGETQYF. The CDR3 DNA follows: TGCAGTGCTAGAGATGGGGGTCCCGGGACTAGTGGGGGAGAGACCCAGTACTTC.

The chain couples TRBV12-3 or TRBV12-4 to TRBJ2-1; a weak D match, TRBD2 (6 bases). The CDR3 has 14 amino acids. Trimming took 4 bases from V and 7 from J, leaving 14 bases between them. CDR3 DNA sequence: TGTGCCAGCAGTTCTTTCGGGGGAAGTAATGAGCAGTTCTTC. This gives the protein CASSSFGGSNEQFF.

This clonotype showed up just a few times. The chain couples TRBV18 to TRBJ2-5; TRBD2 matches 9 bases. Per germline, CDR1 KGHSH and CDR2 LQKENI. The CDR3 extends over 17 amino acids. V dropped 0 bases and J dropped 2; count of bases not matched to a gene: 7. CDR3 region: CASSPPQRGATQETQYF. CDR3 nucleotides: TGTGCCAGCTCACCACCGCAGCGGGGGGCCACACAAGAGACCCAGTACTTC.

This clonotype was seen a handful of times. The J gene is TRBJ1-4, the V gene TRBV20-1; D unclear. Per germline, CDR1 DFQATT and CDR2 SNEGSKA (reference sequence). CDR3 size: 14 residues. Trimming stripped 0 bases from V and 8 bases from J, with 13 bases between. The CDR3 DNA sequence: TGCAGTGCTAGAGATAACCCTCTGGACGAAAAACTGTTTTTT. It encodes CSARDNPLDEKLFF.

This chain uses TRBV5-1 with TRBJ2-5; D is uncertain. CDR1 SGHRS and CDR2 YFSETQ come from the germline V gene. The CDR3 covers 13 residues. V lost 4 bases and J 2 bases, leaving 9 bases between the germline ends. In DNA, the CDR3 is TGCGCCAGCAGCCGAGATTTACAAGAGACCCAGTACTTC. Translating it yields CASSRDLQETQYF.

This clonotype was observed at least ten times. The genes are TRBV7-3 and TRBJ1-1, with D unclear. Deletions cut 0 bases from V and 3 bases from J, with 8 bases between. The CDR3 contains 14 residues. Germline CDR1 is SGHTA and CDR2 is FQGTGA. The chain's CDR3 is CASSLTHSDTEAFF. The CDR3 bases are TGTGCCAGCAGCTTAACGCACTCAGACACTGAAGCTTTCTTT. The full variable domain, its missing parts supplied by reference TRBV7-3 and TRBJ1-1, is GAGVSQTPSNKVTEKGKYVELRCDPISGHTALYWYRQSLGQGPEFLIYFQGTGAADDSGLPNDRFFAVRPEGSVSTLKIQRTERGDSAVYLCASSLTHSDTEAFFGQGTRLTVV.

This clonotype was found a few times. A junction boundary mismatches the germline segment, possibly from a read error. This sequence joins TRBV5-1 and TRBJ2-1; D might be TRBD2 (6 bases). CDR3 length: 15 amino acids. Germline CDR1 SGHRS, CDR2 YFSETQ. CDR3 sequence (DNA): TGCGCCAGCACCTTGGTTGGGGGGTATTACAATGAGCAGTTCTTC. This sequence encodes CASTLVGGYYNEQFF.

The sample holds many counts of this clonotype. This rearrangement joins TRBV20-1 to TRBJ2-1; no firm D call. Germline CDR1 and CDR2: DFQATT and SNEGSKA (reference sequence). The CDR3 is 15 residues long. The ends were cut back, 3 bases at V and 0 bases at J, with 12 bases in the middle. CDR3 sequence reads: CSASPIGSSYNEQFF. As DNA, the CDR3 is TGCAGTGCTAGCCCCATTGGAAGCTCCTACAATGAGCAGTTCTTC.

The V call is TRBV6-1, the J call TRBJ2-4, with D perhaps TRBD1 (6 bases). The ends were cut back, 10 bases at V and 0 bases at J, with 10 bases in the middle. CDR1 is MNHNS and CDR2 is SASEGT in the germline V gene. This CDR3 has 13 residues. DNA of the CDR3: TGTGCCACCACAGGGTCAGCCAAAAACATTCAGTACTTC. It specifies CATTGSAKNIQYF.

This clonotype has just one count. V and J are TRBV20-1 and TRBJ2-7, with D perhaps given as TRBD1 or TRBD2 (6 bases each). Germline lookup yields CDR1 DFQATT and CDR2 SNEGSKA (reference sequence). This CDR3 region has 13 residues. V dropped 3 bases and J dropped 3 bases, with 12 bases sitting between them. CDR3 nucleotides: TGCAGTGCTAGGATCGGGGGCCGCTACGAGCAGTACTTC. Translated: CSARIGGRYEQYF.

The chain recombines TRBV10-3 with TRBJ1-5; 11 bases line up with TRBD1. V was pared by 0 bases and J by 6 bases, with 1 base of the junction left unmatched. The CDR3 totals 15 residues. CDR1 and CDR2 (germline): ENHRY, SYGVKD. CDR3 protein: CAISESGQGVQPQHF. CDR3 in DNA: TGTGCCATCAGTGAGTCGGGACAGGGGGTTCAGCCCCAGCATTTT.

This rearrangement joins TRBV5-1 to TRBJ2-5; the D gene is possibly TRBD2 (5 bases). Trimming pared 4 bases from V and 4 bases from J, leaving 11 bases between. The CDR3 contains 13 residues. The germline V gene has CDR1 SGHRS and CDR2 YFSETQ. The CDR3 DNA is TGCGCCAGCAGCACCGGACTGGGAGAGACCCAGTACTTC. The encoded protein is CASSTGLGETQYF.

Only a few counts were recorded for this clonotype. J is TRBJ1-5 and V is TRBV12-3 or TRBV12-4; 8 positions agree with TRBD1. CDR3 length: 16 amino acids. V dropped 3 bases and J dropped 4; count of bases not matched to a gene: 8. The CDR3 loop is CASSLRPWDRNQPQHF. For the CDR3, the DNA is TGTGCCAGCAGTTTGAGACCTTGGGACAGGAATCAGCCCCAGCATTTT.

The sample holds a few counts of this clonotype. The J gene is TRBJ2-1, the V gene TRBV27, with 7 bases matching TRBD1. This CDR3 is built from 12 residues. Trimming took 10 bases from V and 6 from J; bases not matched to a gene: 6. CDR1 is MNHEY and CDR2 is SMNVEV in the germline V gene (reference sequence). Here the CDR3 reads CATQQGPNEQFF. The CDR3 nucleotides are TGTGCCACGCAACAGGGGCCCAATGAGCAGTTCTTC.

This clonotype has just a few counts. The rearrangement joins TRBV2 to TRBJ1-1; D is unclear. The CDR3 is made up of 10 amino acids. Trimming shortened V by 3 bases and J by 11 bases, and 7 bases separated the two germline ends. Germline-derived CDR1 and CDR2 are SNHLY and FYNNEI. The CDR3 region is CASSESTAFF. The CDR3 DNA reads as TGTGCCAGCAGTGAGTCTACCGCTTTCTTT.